A selection of T cell receptor beta chains follows, all from one sample in a study of control samples from healthy donors and cancer patients. Assay: immunoSEQ multiplex PCR; the TCRdb copy retains only in-frame clones and omits some. The repertoire includes about 190,000 clones, around 93% of them detected once, and about 1.7% sits in the top ten. Sequencing was done on a sample of blood. The source of these receptors is a man aged 25 to 40 in good health. Each CDR3 is given with its conserved first and last residue. A D gene is named only where the DNA matches it firmly. Only part of the rows carry a size: once, few, many, or a class if the clone is expanded.

d_call j_call v_call clone_size cdr3_aa cdr3_nt
NA TRBJ2-7 TRBV30 NA CAWSVHEGEQYF TGTGCCTGGAGTGTACACGAGGGCGAGCAGTACTTC
TRBD1 TRBJ2-3 TRBV13 NA CASSRGTGVIPSTDTQYF TGTGCCAGCAGCCGGGGGACAGGAGTTATACCGAGCACAGATACGCAGTATTTT
TRBD1 TRBJ1-1 TRBV5-4 NA CASSQKTGQAEAFF TGTGCCAGCAGCCAAAAGACAGGGCAGGCTGAAGCTTTCTTT
NA TRBJ1-5 TRBV29-1 few CSVGQGASNQPQHF TGCAGCGTTGGTCAAGGTGCGAGCAATCAGCCCCAGCATTTT
NA TRBJ1-2 TRBV27 NA CASFHVEGYGYTF TGTGCCAGCTTTCACGTTGAGGGCTATGGCTACACCTTC
NA TRBJ1-2 TRBV10-2 NA CASSTQTDYGYTF TGCGCCAGTTCGACTCAAACAGACTATGGCTACACCTTC
TRBD1 TRBJ1-2 TRBV7-2 many CASSSKRRPRGTVDGYTF TGTGCCAGCAGCTCTAAACGACGCCCCCGAGGGACAGTCGATGGCTACACCTTC
TRBD2 TRBJ2-7 TRBV2 NA CASSDGAGTYEQYF TGTGCCAGCAGTGATGGAGCGGGGACCTACGAGCAGTACTTC
TRBD1 TRBJ2-7 TRBV30 NA CAWSRDRYEQYF TGTGCCTGGAGTAGGGACAGGTACGAGCAGTACTTC
TRBD2 TRBJ2-3 TRBV6-4 NA CASSDTSGGPADTQYF TGTGCCAGCAGTGACACTAGCGGGGGGCCCGCAGATACGCAGTATTTT
NA TRBJ1-6 TRBV27 NA CASSLGGRNSPLHF TGTGCCAGCAGTTTGGGTGGGCGCAATTCACCCCTCCACTTT
NA TRBJ1-2 TRBV3-1/TRBV3-2 NA CASSQGPEDYTF TGTGCCAGCAGCCAAGGTCCGGAAGACTACACCTTC